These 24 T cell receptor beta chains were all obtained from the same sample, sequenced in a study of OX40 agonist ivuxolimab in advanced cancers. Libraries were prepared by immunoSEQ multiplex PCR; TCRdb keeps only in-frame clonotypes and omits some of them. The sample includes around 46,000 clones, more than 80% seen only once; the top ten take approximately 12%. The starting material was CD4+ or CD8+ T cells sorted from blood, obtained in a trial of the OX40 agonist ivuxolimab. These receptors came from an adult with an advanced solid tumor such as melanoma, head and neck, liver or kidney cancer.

For the CDR3, the DNA is TGTGCCAGCAGCTTTGTGGGCGTCGGAAACACCATATATTTT. This sequence encodes CASSFVGVGNTIYF. The rearrangement uses TRBV11-3 and TRBJ1-3; D is undetermined. V shed 3 bases and J shed 4 bases, with 10 bases lying between them. The CDR3 is 14 residues long. The germline V gene has CDR1 SGHNT and CDR2 YENEEA.

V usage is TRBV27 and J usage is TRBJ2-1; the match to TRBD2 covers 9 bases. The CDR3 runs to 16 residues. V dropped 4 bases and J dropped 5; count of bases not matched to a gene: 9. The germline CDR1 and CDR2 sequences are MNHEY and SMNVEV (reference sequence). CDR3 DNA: TGTGCCAGCAGTTGGGGGAGACTAGCGGCAAACAATGAGCAGTTCTTC. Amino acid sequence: CASSWGRLAANNEQFF.

The chain's CDR3 is CAWSTAGGPWETQYF. CDR3 bases: TGTGCCTGGAGTACGGCGGGAGGGCCGTGGGAGACCCAGTACTTC. The chain combines TRBV30 with TRBJ2-5; 9 bases are shared with TRBD2. CDR3 length: 15 amino acids. V lost 2 bases, J lost 5 bases, and 9 bases stayed unmatched. Germline V gives CDR1 GTSNPN, CDR2 SVGIG (reference sequence).

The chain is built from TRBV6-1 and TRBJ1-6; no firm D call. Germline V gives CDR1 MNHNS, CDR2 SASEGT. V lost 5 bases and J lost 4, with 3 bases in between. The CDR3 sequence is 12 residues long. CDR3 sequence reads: CASSQYNSPLHF. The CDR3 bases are TGTGCCAGCAGTCAATATAATTCACCCCTCCACTTT.

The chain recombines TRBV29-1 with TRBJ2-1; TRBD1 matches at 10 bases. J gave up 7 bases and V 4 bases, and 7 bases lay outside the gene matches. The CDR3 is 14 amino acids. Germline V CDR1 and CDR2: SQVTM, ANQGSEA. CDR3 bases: TGCAGCGTTGTTGTGGGACAGGGGTTTAATGAGCAGTTCTTC. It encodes CSVVVGQGFNEQFF.

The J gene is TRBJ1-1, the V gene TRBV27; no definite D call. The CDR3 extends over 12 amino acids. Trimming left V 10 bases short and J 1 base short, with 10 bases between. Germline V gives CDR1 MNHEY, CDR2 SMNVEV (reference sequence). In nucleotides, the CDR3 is TGTGCCACCGCTACCGGGAACACTGAAGCTTTCTTT. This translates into CATATGNTEAFF.

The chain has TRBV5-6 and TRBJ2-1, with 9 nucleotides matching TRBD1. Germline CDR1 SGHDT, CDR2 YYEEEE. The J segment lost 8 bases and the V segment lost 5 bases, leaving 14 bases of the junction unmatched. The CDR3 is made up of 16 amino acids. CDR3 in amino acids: CASRTAGDRVSYEQFF. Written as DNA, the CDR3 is TGTGCCAGCAGAACCGCCGGGGACAGGGTTAGTTATGAGCAGTTCTTC.

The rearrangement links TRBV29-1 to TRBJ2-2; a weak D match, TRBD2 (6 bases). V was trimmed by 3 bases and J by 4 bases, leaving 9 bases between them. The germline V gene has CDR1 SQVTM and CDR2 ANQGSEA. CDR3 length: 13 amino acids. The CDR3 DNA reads TGCAGCGTTGAGTCCGGGGGCACCGGGGAGCTGTTTTTT. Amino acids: CSVESGGTGELFF.

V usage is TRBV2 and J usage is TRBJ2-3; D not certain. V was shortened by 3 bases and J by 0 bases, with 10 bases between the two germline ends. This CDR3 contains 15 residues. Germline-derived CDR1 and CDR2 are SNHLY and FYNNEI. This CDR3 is CASSDVAASTDTQYF. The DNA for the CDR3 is TGTGCCAGCAGTGACGTTGCCGCTAGCACAGATACGCAGTATTTT.

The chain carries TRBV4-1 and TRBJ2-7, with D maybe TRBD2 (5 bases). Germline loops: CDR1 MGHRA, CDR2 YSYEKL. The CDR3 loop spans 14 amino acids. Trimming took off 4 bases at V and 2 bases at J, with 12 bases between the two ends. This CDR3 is CASSLEDGPYEQYF. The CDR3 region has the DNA TGCGCCAGCAGCCTGGAGGACGGGCCCTACGAGCAGTACTTC.

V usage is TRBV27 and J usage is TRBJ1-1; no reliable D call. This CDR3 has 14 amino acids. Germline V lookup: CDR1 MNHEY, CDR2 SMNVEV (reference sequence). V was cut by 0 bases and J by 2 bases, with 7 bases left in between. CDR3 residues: CASSLSTDNTEAFF. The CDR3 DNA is TGTGCCAGCAGTTTATCTACGGACAACACTGAAGCTTTCTTT.

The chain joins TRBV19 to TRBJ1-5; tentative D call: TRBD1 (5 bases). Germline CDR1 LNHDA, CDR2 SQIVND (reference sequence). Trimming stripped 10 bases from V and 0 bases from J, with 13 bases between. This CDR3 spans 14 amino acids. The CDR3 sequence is CATQWGDSNQPQHF. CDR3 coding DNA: TGTGCCACTCAGTGGGGGGATAGCAATCAGCCCCAGCATTTT.

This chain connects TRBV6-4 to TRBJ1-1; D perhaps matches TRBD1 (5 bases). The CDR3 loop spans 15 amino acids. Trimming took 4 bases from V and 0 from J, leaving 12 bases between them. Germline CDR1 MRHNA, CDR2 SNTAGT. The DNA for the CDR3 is TGTGCCAGCAGTGTAGTGGGACGAATGAACACTGAAGCTTTCTTT. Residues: CASSVVGRMNTEAFF.

The CDR3 here is CAIRRGSSSYNEQFF. CDR3 DNA: TGCGCCATCAGGAGGGGATCGAGCTCCTACAATGAGCAGTTCTTC. This chain connects TRBV10-1 to TRBJ2-1; perhaps TRBD2 as D (6 bases). The CDR3 covers 15 residues. V was trimmed by 10 bases and J by 0 bases, leaving 16 bases between them. Germline V gives CDR1 WNHNN, CDR2 SYGVQD (reference sequence).

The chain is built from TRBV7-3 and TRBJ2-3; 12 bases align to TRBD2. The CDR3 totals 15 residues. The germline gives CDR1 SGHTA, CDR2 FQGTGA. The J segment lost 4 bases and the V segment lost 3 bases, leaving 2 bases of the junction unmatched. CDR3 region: CASSLTSGSADTQYF. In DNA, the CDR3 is TGTGCCAGCAGCTTGACTAGCGGGAGCGCAGATACGCAGTATTTT.

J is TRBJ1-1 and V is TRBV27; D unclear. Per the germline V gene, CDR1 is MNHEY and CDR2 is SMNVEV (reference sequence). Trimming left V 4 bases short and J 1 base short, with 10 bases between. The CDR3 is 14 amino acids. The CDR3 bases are TGTGCCAGCAGTTACTGGGGAGGGAACACTGAAGCTTTCTTT. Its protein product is CASSYWGGNTEAFF.

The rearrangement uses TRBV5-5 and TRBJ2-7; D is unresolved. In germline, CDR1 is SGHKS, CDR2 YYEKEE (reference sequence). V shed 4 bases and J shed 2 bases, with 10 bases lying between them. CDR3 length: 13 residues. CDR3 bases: TGTGCCAGCAGCATCCAAGGACCCTACGAGCAGTACTTC. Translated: CASSIQGPYEQYF.

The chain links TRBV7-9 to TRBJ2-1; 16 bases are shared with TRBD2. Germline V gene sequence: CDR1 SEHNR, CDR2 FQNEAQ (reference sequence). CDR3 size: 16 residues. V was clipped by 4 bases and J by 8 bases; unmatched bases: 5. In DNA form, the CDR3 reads TGTGCCAGCAGCTCTTTGGGACTAGCGGGAGGGTATGAGCAGTTCTTC. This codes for CASSSLGLAGGYEQFF.

CDR3 region: CASSPGGTGRGYTF. In DNA, the CDR3 is TGTGCCAGCAGTCCAGGAGGGACAGGGAGAGGCTACACCTTC. The rearrangement uses TRBV27 and TRBJ1-2, with TRBD1 matching 9 bases. With 5 bases clipped from V and 8 bases from J, the junction kept 9 bases outside the gene matches. This CDR3 region has 14 residues. The germline V gene has CDR1 MNHEY and CDR2 SMNVEV (reference sequence).

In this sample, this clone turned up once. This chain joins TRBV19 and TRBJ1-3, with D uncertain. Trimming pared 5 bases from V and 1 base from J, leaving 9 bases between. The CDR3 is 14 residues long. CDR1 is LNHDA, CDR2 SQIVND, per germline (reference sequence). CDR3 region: CASSPSGSGNTIYF. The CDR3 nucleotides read TGTGCCAGTAGTCCCAGCGGATCTGGAAACACCATATATTTT.

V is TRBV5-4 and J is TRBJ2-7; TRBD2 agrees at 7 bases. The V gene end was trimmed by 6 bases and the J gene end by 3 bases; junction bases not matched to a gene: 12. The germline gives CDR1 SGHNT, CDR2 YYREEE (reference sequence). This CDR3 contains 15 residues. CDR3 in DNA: TGTGCCAGCACCCCCGACGGGGGGTTTGACTACGAGCAGTACTTC. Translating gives CASTPDGGFDYEQYF.

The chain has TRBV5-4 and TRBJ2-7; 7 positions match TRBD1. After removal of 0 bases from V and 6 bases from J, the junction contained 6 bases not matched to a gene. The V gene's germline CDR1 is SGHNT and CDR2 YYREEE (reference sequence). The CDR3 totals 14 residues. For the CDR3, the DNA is TGTGCCAGCAGCTTGGGTTCAGGGGGTCGCGAGCAGTACTTC. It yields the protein CASSLGSGGREQYF.

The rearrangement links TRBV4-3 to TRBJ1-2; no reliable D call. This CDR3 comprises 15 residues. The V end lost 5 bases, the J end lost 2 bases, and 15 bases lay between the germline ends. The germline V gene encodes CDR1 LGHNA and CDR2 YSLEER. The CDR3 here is CASSYNVGSNYGYTF. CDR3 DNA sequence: TGCGCCAGCAGCTATAATGTGGGATCGAACTATGGCTACACCTTC.

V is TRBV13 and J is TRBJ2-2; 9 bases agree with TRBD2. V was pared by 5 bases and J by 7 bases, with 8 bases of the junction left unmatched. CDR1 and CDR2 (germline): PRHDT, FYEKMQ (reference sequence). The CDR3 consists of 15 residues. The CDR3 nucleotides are TGTGCCAGCAGCCCCATAGCGGGAGCCTTCGGGGAGCTGTTTTTT. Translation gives CASSPIAGAFGELFF.